The rows below give T cell receptor beta chains drawn from one sample of a study of cytomegalovirus exposure and HLA in healthy donors. Here immunoSEQ multiplex PCR was the method, and the copy in TCRdb shows in-frame clones only, minus some. The repertoire holds tens of thousands of clones, roughly 97% seen once, with about 0.8% in the top ten. Sequenced material: PBMCs. The receptors originated from a young man in good health and CMV-seronegative. Both conserved end residues are part of each CDR3. The D gene is left open where the match is weak. Where a row states a size, it is once, few, many or the class of an expanded clone; other rows omit it.

J: TRBJ1-5
V: TRBV7-8
D: TRBD1
size: once
CDR3: CASRPRQGRDLNQPQHF
DNA: TGTGCCAGCAGACCCAGACAGGGTAGAGACCTCAATCAGCCCCAGCATTTT

J: TRBJ2-7
V: TRBV19
D: TRBD2
size: .
CDR3: CASSKGLAGFSYEQYF
DNA: TGTGCCAGTAGTAAGGGACTAGCGGGGTTCTCCTACGAGCAGTACTTC

J: TRBJ1-2
V: TRBV29-1
D: TRBD1
size: .
CDR3: CSGTGSYGYTF
DNA: TGCAGCGGGACAGGGTCATATGGCTACACCTTC

J: TRBJ2-2
V: TRBV15
D: TRBD1
size: .
CDR3: CATSRYRGTGELFF
DNA: TGTGCCACCAGCAGATACAGGGGAACCGGGGAGCTGTTTTTT

J: TRBJ1-4
V: TRBV4-3
D: .
size: .
CDR3: CASSQEAREKLFF
DNA: TGCGCCAGCAGCCAAGAAGCTCGCGAAAAACTGTTTTTT

J: TRBJ1-1
V: TRBV4-1
D: TRBD1
size: .
CDR3: CASSQGGQGAREAFF
DNA: TGCGCCAGCAGCCAAGGCGGACAGGGGGCGCGGGAAGCTTTCTTT

J: TRBJ1-1
V: TRBV27
D: .
size: .
CDR3: CASNQGPGTEAFF
DNA: TGTGCCAGCAACCAAGGTCCCGGGACTGAAGCTTTCTTT

J: TRBJ2-3
V: TRBV5-6
D: .
size: once
CDR3: CASSLQGSTDTQYF
DNA: TGTGCCAGCAGCCTCCAGGGGAGCACAGATACGCAGTATTTT

J: TRBJ1-1
V: TRBV6-1
D: TRBD1
size: .
CDR3: CASSEPGQMNTEAFF
DNA: TGTGCCAGCAGTGAGCCGGGACAGATGAACACTGAAGCTTTCTTT

J: TRBJ2-7
V: TRBV18
D: TRBD2
size: .
CDR3: CASSPVAGGVPHEQYF
DNA: TGTGCCAGCTCACCAGTTGCGGGAGGAGTTCCCCACGAGCAGTACTTC

J: TRBJ2-1
V: TRBV27
D: TRBD1
size: .
CDR3: CASSLSVETGVGDEQFF
DNA: TGTGCCAGCAGTTTATCGGTCGAAACAGGGGTTGGGGATGAGCAGTTCTTC

J: TRBJ2-3
V: TRBV9
D: .
size: once
CDR3: CASSQAYTDTQYF
DNA: TGTGCCAGCAGCCAGGCATACACAGATACGCAGTATTTT

J: TRBJ2-7
V: TRBV6-5
D: .
size: .
CDR3: CASSYSGRSYEQYF
DNA: TGTGCCAGCAGTTACTCGGGCAGATCCTACGAGCAGTACTTC

J: TRBJ2-5
V: TRBV11-2
D: .
size: .
CDR3: CASSLDARRETQYF
DNA: TGTGCCAGCAGCTTAGATGCTAGGCGGGAGACCCAGTACTTC

J: TRBJ2-5
V: TRBV5-1
D: TRBD1
size: once
CDR3: CASSVGTGGETQYF
DNA: TGCGCCAGCAGCGTAGGGACAGGGGGAGAGACCCAGTACTTC

J: TRBJ1-1
V: TRBV4-3
D: TRBD1
size: .
CDR3: CASSQGDRAAEAFF
DNA: TGCGCCAGCAGCCAAGGAGACAGGGCGGCTGAAGCTTTCTTT

J: TRBJ2-2
V: TRBV5-4
D: .
size: .
CDR3: CASSLAPGIENTGELFF
DNA: TGTGCCAGCAGCTTGGCCCCAGGGATAGAGAACACCGGGGAGCTGTTTTTT

J: TRBJ1-1
V: TRBV6-6
D: TRBD1
size: .
CDR3: CASSYATGGHGTEAFF
DNA: TGTGCCAGCAGTTATGCCACAGGGGGACACGGCACTGAAGCTTTCTTT

J: TRBJ1-3
V: TRBV6-5
D: TRBD1
size: .
CDR3: CASRIDRGRSDTIYF
DNA: TGTGCCAGCAGGATCGACAGGGGGCGGTCGGACACCATATATTTT

J: TRBJ1-2
V: TRBV9
D: .
size: .
CDR3: CASSALRRGYTF
DNA: TGTGCCAGCAGCGCCCTCCGGAGGGGCTACACCTTC

J: TRBJ1-1
V: TRBV4-1
D: .
size: .
CDR3: CASSRVGGTNTEAFF
DNA: TGCGCCAGCAGCCGAGTCGGGGGGACGAACACTGAAGCTTTCTTT

J: TRBJ2-3
V: TRBV5-1
D: TRBD2
size: .
CDR3: CASSSGTGGPDTQYF
DNA: TGCGCCAGCAGTTCCGGGACGGGGGGTCCAGATACGCAGTATTTT

J: TRBJ2-3
V: TRBV5-1
D: TRBD2
size: .
CDR3: CASSLGAGGSDTQYF
DNA: TGCGCCAGCAGCTTGGGAGCGGGAGGATCAGATACGCAGTATTTT

J: TRBJ2-3
V: TRBV27
D: .
size: .
CDR3: CASSLLKIPTDTQYF
DNA: TGTGCCAGCAGTTTGCTAAAGATCCCCACAGATACGCAGTATTTT

J: TRBJ2-7
V: TRBV5-6
D: TRBD1
size: .
CDR3: CASSPFDRETYEQYF
DNA: TGTGCCAGCAGCCCGTTCGACAGGGAGACCTACGAGCAGTACTTC

J: TRBJ2-2
V: TRBV6-6
D: .
size: .
CDR3: CASSYQGQTGELFF
DNA: TGTGCCAGCAGTTACCAAGGACAGACCGGGGAGCTGTTTTTT

J: TRBJ2-7
V: TRBV4-2
D: .
size: once
CDR3: CASSQVLGLSYEQYF
DNA: TGTGCCAGCAGCCAAGTCCTAGGCCTCTCCTACGAGCAGTACTTC

J: TRBJ2-5
V: TRBV7-2
D: .
size: .
CDR3: CASSLRQSRQYF
DNA: TGTGCCAGCAGCCTTCGACAGTCTCGTCAGTACTTC

J: TRBJ1-1
V: TRBV5-1
D: TRBD1
size: .
CDR3: CASSLEGRGPGLWAEAFF
DNA: TGCGCCAGCAGCTTGGAAGGTAGGGGGCCGGGCCTGTGGGCTGAAGCTTTCTTT

J: TRBJ1-5
V: TRBV7-2
D: .
size: .
CDR3: CASNSGAQPQHF
DNA: TGTGCCAGCAACTCGGGTGCTCAGCCCCAGCATTTT

J: TRBJ1-2
V: TRBV7-9
D: TRBD1
size: .
CDR3: CASSSQTGGESGYTF
DNA: TGTGCCAGCAGCTCCCAGACAGGGGGAGAGTCTGGCTACACCTTC

J: TRBJ2-5
V: TRBV7-2
D: .
size: .
CDR3: CASVLEKETQYF
DNA: TGTGCCAGTGTCCTGGAGAAAGAGACCCAGTACTTC

J: TRBJ1-2
V: TRBV12-5
D: .
size: .
CDR3: CASGRNRVNGYTF
DNA: TGTGCTAGTGGGCGGAACAGGGTTAATGGCTACACCTTC

J: TRBJ2-3
V: TRBV19
D: TRBD2
size: .
CDR3: CASSITGTKSTDTQYF
DNA: TGTGCCAGTAGTATAACCGGGACTAAGAGCACAGATACGCAGTATTTT

J: TRBJ1-1
V: TRBV5-4
D: .
size: .
CDR3: CASSLAGIAEAFF
DNA: TGTGCCAGCAGCTTGGCAGGCATCGCTGAAGCTTTCTTT

J: TRBJ2-7
V: TRBV5-1
D: TRBD1
size: once
CDR3: CASSTGTGEGLYF
DNA: TGCGCCAGCAGCACGGGGACAGGGGAGGGTTTGTACTTC

J: TRBJ2-1
V: TRBV6-5
D: TRBD2
size: .
CDR3: CASSWTSGSEYNEQFF
DNA: TGTGCCAGCAGTTGGACTAGCGGGAGTGAATACAATGAGCAGTTCTTC

J: TRBJ2-1
V: TRBV7-2
D: TRBD2
size: .
CDR3: CASSPRLAGENEQFF
DNA: TGTGCCAGCAGCCCGAGACTAGCGGGGGAGAATGAGCAGTTCTTC

J: TRBJ2-2
V: TRBV15
D: .
size: .
CDR3: CATSRDSDTGELFF
DNA: TGTGCCACCAGCAGGGACTCGGACACCGGGGAGCTGTTTTTT

J: TRBJ2-1
V: TRBV11-2
D: TRBD2
size: .
CDR3: CASSLAGFGNEQFF
DNA: TGTGCCAGCAGCCTAGCGGGATTTGGCAATGAGCAGTTCTTC

J: TRBJ1-2
V: TRBV27
D: .
size: .
CDR3: CASRLTGTTNYGYTF
DNA: TGTGCCAGCAGGCTAACCGGGACAACTAACTATGGCTACACCTTC

J: TRBJ2-3
V: TRBV27
D: TRBD1
size: .
CDR3: CASRAQGATDTQYF
DNA: TGTGCCAGCAGAGCTCAGGGGGCAACAGATACGCAGTATTTT

J: TRBJ2-1
V: TRBV11-3
D: TRBD2
size: .
CDR3: CASSSSGGNEQFF
DNA: TGTGCCAGCAGCTCGTCGGGGGGCAATGAGCAGTTCTTC

J: TRBJ2-5
V: TRBV11-3
D: TRBD2
size: .
CDR3: CASSPRSGIIIVETQYF
DNA: TGTGCCAGCAGCCCACGTAGCGGGATTATTATCGTAGAGACCCAGTACTTC

J: TRBJ2-5
V: TRBV29-1
D: TRBD2
size: .
CDR3: CSSTLAGYETQYF
DNA: TGCAGCTCCACTCTAGCGGGATATGAGACCCAGTACTTC